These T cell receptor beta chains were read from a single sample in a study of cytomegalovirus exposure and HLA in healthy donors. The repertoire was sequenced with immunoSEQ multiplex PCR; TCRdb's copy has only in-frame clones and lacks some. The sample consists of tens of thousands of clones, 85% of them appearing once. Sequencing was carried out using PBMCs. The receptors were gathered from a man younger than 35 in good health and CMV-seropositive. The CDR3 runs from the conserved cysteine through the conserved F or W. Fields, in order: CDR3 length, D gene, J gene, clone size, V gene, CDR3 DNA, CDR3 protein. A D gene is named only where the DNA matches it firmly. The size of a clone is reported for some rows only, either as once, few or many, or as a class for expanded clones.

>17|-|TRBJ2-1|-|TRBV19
TGTGCCAGTAGCCTAGGGGCGATCCTGAGCTCCTACAATGAGCAGTTCTTC
CASSLGAILSSYNEQFF
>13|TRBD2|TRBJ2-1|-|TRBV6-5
TGTGCCAGCAGCCAGCGGGAGTTCAATGAGCAGTTCTTC
CASSQREFNEQFF
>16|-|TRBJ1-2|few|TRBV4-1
TGCGCCAGCAGCCAAGTGGGGGGGGTTACCGACCGTGGCTACACCTTC
CASSQVGGVTDRGYTF
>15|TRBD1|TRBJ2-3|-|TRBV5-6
TGTGCCAGCACCGGGGGACAGGGGGCCAGAGATACGCAGTATTTT
CASTGGQGARDTQYF
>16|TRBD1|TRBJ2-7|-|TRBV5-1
TGCGCCAGCAGCTTATATGGGACAGGGGCTCACCACGAGCAGTACTTC
CASSLYGTGAHHEQYF
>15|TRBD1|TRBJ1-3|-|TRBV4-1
TGCGCCAGCAGCCAAGAGGACAGGGCTGGAAACACCATATATTTT
CASSQEDRAGNTIYF
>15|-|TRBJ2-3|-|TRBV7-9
TGTGCCAGCAGCGCACAATCTTCCCCTACAGATACGCAGTATTTT
CASSAQSSPTDTQYF
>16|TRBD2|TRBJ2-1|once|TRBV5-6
TGTGCCAGCAGCGGGGGAGGGGAGGGCCCTTACAATGAGCAGTTCTTC
CASSGGGEGPYNEQFF
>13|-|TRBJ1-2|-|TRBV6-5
TGTGCCAGCACCCCCAGGGAATTCTATGGCTACACCTTC
CASTPREFYGYTF
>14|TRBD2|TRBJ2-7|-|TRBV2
TGTGCCAGCCTTGCGGGAGTGGTAGGGTACGAGCAGTACTTC
CASLAGVVGYEQYF
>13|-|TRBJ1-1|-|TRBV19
TGTGCCAGTAGTAGCGGGGGGTACACTGAAGCTTTCTTT
CASSSGGYTEAFF
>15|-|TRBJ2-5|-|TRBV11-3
TGTGCCAGCAGCTACTCCGGGTCAAAGTGGGAGACCCAGTACTTC
CASSYSGSKWETQYF
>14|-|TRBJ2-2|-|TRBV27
TGTGCCAGCACCGAAGGTAGCTTGCCCGGGGAGCTGTTTTTT
CASTEGSLPGELFF
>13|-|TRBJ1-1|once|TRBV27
TGTGCCAGCAGTTTAAAATCTGGGGCATTGGCTTTCTTT
CASSLKSGALAFF
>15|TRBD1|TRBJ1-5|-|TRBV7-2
TGTGCCAGCAGCTCACGGACAGGGAGCAATCAGCCCCAGCATTTT
CASSSRTGSNQPQHF
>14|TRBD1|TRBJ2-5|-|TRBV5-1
TGCGCCAGCAGAGGGGGAGCAGGGGGAGAGACCCAGTACTTC
CASRGGAGGETQYF
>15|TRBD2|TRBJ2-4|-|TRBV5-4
TGTGCCAGCAGCTTAGCGGGACTAGCCAAAAACATTCAGTACTTC
CASSLAGLAKNIQYF